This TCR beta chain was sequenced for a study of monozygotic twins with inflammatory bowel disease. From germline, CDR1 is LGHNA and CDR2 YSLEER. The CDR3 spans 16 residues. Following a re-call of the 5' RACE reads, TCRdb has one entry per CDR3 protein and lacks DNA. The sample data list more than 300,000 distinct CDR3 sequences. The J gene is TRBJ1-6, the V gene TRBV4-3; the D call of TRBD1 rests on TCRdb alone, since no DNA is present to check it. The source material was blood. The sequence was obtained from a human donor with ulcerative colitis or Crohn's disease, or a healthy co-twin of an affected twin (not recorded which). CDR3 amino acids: CASSQDTGGNGIPLHF.